A selection of T cell receptor beta chains follows, all from one sample in a study of shared T cell receptors in the human thymus. Assay used: immunoSEQ multiplex PCR; TCRdb lists only in-frame clones, some missing. The table shows 600,000 or so clones, with approximately 89% occurring only once. This sample also appeared in a second study, on human thymus T cells.

Sequencing was performed on thymocytes. All receptors derive from a boy under three years old with a congenital heart defect. Each CDR3 is given with its conserved first and last residue.

v_gene: TRBV10-3
CDR3aa: CAIGQMNTEAFF

v_gene: TRBV28
CDR3aa: CASSFPERPSYNEQFF

v_gene: TRBV5-1
CDR3aa: CASSLASSGEPFTDTQYF

v_gene: TRBV23-1
CDR3aa: CASREGTDTQYF

v_gene: TRBV5-1
CDR3aa: CASSLGYYRGSTGELFF

v_gene: TRBV19
CDR3aa: CATGTSTDTQYF

v_gene: TRBV19
CDR3aa: CASTARAGTLPKNIHYEQYF

v_gene: TRBV4-2
CDR3aa: CASSQDPGGSGYTF

v_gene: TRBV18
CDR3aa: CASLQTPAGSSYNEQFF

v_gene: TRBV29-1
CDR3aa: CSGEYTSGLYNEQFF

v_gene: TRBV5-4
CDR3aa: CASSPGLAGDYTQYF

v_gene: TRBV2
CDR3aa: CASSEAPPLGAGYPGQYF

v_gene: TRBV9
CDR3aa: CASSARDRDCEQYF

v_gene: TRBV4-3
CDR3aa: CASSQDWGQGSWMVSGANVLTF

v_gene: TRBV6-5
CDR3aa: CASRRDYSSYNEQFF

v_gene: TRBV29-1
CDR3aa: CSVDSQETQYF

v_gene: TRBV10-2
CDR3aa: CASSGPRTGELFF

v_gene: TRBV11-2
CDR3aa: CASSLVGTDGYTF

v_gene: TRBV14
CDR3aa: CASSQGAHGYTF

v_gene: TRBV5-4
CDR3aa: CASSLFPGNMGGYTF

v_gene: TRBV19
CDR3aa: CASAPRTGKAANEKLFF

v_gene: TRBV7-9
CDR3aa: CASSASGDRIYEQYF

v_gene: TRBV28
CDR3aa: CASSQQKETQYF

v_gene: TRBV19
CDR3aa: CASSIGWTALNQPQHF

v_gene: TRBV6-5
CDR3aa: CASGTSGGHSYEQYF

v_gene: TRBV19
CDR3aa: CASSAGLLSRSSYNSPLHF

v_gene: TRBV5-5
CDR3aa: CASSPVGGALSNQPQHF

v_gene: TRBV19
CDR3aa: CASTSGGRYEQYF

v_gene: TRBV7-2
CDR3aa: CASSLGSSTAASYEQYF

v_gene: TRBV15
CDR3aa: CATSKTVNTEAFF

v_gene: TRBV7-9
CDR3aa: CASSFEAPEPHRGLYTF

v_gene: TRBV9
CDR3aa: CASSARGRGKNTEAFF

v_gene: TRBV6-5
CDR3aa: CASSYSQRANTGELFF

v_gene: TRBV7-2
CDR3aa: CASSGPGLAEGEYEQYF

v_gene: TRBV10-3
CDR3aa: CAIRDPRGPQGVGTQYF